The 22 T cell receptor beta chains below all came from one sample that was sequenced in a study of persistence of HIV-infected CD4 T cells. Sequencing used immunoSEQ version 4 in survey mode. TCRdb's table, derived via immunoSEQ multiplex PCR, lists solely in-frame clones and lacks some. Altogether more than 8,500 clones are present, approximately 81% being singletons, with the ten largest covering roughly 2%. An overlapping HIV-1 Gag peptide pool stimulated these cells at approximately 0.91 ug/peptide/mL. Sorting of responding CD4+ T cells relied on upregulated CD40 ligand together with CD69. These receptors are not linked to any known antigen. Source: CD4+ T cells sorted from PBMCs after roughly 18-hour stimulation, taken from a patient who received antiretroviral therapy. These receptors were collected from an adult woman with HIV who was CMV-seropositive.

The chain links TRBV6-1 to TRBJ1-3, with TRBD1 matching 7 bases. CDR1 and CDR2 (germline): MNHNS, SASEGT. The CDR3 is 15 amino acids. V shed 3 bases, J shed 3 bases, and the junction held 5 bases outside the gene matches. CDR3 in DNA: TGTGCCAGCAGTGAGGGCGCAGGGGGTGGAAACACCATATATTTT. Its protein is CASSEGAGGGNTIYF.

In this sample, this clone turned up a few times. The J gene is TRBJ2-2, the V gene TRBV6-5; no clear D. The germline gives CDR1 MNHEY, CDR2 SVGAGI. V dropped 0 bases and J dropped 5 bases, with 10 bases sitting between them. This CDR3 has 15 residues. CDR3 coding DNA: TGTGCCAGCAGTTACTCGACGGCGTCTACCGGGGAGCTGTTTTTT. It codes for CASSYSTASTGELFF.

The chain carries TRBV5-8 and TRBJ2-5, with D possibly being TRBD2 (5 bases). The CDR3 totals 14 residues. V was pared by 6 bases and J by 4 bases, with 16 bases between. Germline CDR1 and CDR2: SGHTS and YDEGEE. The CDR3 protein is CASTPRWTGETQYF. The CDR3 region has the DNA TGTGCCAGCACCCCGCGTTGGACTGGAGAGACCCAGTACTTC.

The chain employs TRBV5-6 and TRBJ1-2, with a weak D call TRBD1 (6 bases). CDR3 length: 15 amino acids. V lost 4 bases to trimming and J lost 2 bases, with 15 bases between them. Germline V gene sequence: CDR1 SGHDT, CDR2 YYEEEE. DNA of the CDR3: TGTGCCAGCAGCCCAACAGGGTTCCAAAACTATGGCTACACCTTC. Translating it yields CASSPTGFQNYGYTF. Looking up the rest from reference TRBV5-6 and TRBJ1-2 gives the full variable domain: DAGVTQSPTHLIKTRGQQVTLRCSPKSGHDTVSWYQQALGQGPQFIFQYYEEEERQRGNFPDRFSGHQFPNYSSELNVNALLLGDSALYLCASSPTGFQNYGYTFGSGTRLTVV.

The CDR3 region is CASRSAGTTASNQPQHF. The CDR3, as DNA: TGCGCCAGCAGATCAGCCGGGACTACGGCGAGCAATCAGCCCCAGCATTTT. The chain has TRBV10-2 and TRBJ1-5; tentative D call: TRBD1 (5 bases). Germline CDR1 WSHSY, CDR2 SAAADI. The CDR3 is 17 amino acids. V was clipped by 6 bases and J by 1 base, with 19 bases between them.

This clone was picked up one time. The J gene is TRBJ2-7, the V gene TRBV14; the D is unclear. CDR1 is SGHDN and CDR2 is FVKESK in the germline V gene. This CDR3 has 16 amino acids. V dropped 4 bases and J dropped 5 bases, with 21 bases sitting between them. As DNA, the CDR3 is TGTGCCAGCAGCCGAGGTAGGGCTACTTACCCCGACGAGCAGTACTTC. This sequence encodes CASSRGRATYPDEQYF.

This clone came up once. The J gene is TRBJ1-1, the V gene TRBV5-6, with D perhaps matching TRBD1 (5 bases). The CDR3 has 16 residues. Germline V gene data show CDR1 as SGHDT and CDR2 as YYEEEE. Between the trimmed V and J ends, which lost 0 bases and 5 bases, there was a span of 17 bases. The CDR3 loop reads CASSLAFPGFGTEAFF. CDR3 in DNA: TGTGCCAGCAGCTTGGCTTTCCCAGGGTTCGGTACTGAAGCTTTCTTT.

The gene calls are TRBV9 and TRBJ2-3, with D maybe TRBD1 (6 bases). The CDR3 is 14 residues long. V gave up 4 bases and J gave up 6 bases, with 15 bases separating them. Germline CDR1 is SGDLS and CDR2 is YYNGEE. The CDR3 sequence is CASSPGTPGDTQYF. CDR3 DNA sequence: TGTGCCAGCAGCCCAGGGACACCGGGGGATACGCAGTATTTT.

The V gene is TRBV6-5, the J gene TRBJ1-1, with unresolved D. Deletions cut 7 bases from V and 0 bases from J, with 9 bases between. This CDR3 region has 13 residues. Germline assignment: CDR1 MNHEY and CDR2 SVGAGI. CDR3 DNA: TGTGCCAGCACCTTCGGCGTGAACACTGAAGCTTTCTTT. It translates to CASTFGVNTEAFF.

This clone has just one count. Here the CDR3 reads CASRMGTGGYEQYF. For the CDR3, the DNA is TGTGCCAGTAGGATGGGGACGGGGGGCTACGAGCAGTACTTC. The chain couples TRBV19 to TRBJ2-7; 7 bases are shared with TRBD2. The CDR3 is 14 residues long. Germline loops: CDR1 LNHDA, CDR2 SQIVND (reference sequence). Trimming removed 6 bases from V and 3 bases from J; junction bases left unmatched: 8.

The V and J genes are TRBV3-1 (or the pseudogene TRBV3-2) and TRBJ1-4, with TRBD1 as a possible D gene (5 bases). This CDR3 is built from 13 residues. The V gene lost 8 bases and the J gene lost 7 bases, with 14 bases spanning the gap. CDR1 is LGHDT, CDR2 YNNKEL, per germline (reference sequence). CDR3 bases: TGTGCCAGCCGAACCCGGGGCTCTGAAAAACTGTTTTTT. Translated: CASRTRGSEKLFF.

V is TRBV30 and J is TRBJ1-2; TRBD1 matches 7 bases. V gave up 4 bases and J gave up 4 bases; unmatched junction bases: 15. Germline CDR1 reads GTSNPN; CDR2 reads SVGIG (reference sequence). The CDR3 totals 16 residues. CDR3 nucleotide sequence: TGTGCCTGGAACCCCTCGGCCGGACAGGTTTCCTATGGCTACACCTTC. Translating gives CAWNPSAGQVSYGYTF. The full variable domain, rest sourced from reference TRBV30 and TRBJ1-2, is SQTIHQWPATLVQPVGSPLSLECTVEGTSNPNLYWYRQAAGRGLQLLFYSVGIGQISSEVPQNLSASRPQDRQFILSSKKLLLSDSGFYLCAWNPSAGQVSYGYTFGSGTRLTVV.

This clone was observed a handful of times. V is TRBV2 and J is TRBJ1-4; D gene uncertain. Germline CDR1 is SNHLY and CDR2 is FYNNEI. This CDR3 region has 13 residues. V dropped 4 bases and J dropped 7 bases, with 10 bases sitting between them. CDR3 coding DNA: TGTGCCAGCAGTGTTGGGCAGCGTGAAAAACTGTTTTTT. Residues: CASSVGQREKLFF.

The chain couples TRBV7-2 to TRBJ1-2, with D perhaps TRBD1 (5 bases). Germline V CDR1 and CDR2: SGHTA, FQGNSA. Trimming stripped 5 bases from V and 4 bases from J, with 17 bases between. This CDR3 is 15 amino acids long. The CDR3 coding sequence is TGTGCCAGCAGCCGGGCCGGGACGGAGATCTATGGCTACACCTTC. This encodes CASSRAGTEIYGYTF.

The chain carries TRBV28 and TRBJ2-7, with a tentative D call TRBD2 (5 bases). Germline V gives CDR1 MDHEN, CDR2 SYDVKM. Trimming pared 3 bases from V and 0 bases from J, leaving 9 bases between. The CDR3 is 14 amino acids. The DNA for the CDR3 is TGTGCCAGCAGTTTTGGTAGCGTCTCCTACGAGCAGTACTTC. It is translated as CASSFGSVSYEQYF.

DNA for the CDR3: TGCGCCAGCAGTGGCACCCCAGGGGACAATGAGCAGTTCTTC. Its protein is CASSGTPGDNEQFF. This rearrangement joins TRBV10-1 to TRBJ2-1; possibly TRBD1 for D (6 bases). The germline V gene has CDR1 WNHNN and CDR2 SYGVQD (reference sequence). Trimming cost V 4 bases and J 5 bases, with 12 bases left between them. CDR3 length: 14 residues.

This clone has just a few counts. The CDR3, as DNA: TGTGCCAGCAGTGGTACTAGCGGGGGGCCCACAGATACGCAGTATTTT. Its translation is CASSGTSGGPTDTQYF. The genes are TRBV6-4 and TRBJ2-3; TRBD2 matches 12 bases. Germline-derived CDR1 and CDR2 are MRHNA and SNTAGT. With V trimmed by 4 bases and J by 2 bases, 4 bases remained unmatched. The CDR3 sequence is 16 residues long.

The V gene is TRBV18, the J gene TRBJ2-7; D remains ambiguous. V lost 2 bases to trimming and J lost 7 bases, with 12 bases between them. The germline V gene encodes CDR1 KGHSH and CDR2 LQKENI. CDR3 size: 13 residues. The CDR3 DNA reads TGTGCCAGCTCACCAGTCCGGACGGTGGAGCAGTACTTC. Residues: CASSPVRTVEQYF.

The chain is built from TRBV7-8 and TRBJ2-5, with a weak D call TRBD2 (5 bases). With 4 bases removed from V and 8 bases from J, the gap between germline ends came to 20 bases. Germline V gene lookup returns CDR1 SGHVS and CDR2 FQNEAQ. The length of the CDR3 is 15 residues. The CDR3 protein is CASSSRETKSRTQYF. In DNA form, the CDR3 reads TGTGCCAGCAGCTCCCGGGAAACCAAGAGTCGAACCCAGTACTTC.

In DNA form, the CDR3 reads TGTGCCAGTAGTATGTCCAGCGGGGGGGGCACCGGGGAGCTGTTTTTT. It specifies CASSMSSGGGTGELFF. The chain recombines TRBV19 with TRBJ2-2; TRBD2 agrees at 10 bases. V lost 3 bases and J lost 4; bases outside the gene matches: 5. The germline V gene encodes CDR1 LNHDA and CDR2 SQIVND (reference sequence). CDR3 length: 16 amino acids. Looking up the rest from reference TRBV19 and TRBJ2-2 gives the full variable domain: DGGITQSPKYLFRKEGQNVTLSCEQNLNHDAMYWYRQDPGQGLRLIYYSQIVNDFQKGDIAEGYSVSREKKESFPLTVTSAQKNPTAFYLCASSMSSGGGTGELFFGEGSRLTVL.

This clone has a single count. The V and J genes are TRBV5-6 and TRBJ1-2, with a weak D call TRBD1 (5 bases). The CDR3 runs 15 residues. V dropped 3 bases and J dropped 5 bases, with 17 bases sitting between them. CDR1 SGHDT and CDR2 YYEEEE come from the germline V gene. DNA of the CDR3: TGTGCCAGCAGCTCTGCATCCCGACAGTCGTATGGCTACACCTTC. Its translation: CASSSASRQSYGYTF.

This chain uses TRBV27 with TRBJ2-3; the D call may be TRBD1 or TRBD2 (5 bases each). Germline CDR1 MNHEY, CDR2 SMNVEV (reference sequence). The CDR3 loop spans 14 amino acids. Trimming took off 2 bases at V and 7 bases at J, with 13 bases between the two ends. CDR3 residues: CASSLGTIQYTQYF. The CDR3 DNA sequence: TGTGCCAGCAGTTTAGGGACGATCCAATATACGCAGTATTTT.